Sequencing of this T cell receptor (beta chain) was carried out in a study of long-term antiretroviral therapy in people with HIV. The assay, immunoSEQ v3.0, was run at survey level. What sequencing targeted per sample was roughly 40,000-50,000 T-cell genomes. Profiled with immunoSEQ multiplex PCR; TCRdb holds only in-frame clones, not every one. The sample records 10,000 to 15,000 clones, 60% to 85% being singletons. The CDR3 is 16 residues long. Looked up from germline, CDR1 is LGHNT and CDR2 is FRNRAP. J gave up 3 bases and V 2 bases, and 2 bases lay outside the gene matches. Overall study results and limits: Possibly under older ART regimens, blood was drawn between the mid-2000s and the late 2010s. Relative to control repertoires, HIV repertoires exhibited narrower CDR3 length ranges.

Concerning this clone itself: Its target is not known.

The United States was where all participants with HIV were treated. The source was unsorted PBMCs, collected 0.8 years before starting antiretroviral therapy. This chain joins TRBV12-5 and TRBJ2-1; TRBD2 matches at 12 bases. This TCR was sampled from a woman in her thirties or forties with HIV. DNA of the CDR3: TGTGCTAGTGGTTTGACTAGCGGGAGGATCTACAATGAGCAGTTCTTC. Its translation is CASGLTSGRIYNEQFF. The full variable domain, with the rest looked up from reference TRBV12-5 and TRBJ2-1, is DARVTQTPRHKVTEMGQEVTMRCQPILGHNTVFWYRQTMMQGLELLAYFRNRAPLDDSGMPKDRFSAEMPDATLATLKIQPSEPRDSAVYFCASGLTSGRIYNEQFFGPGTRLTVL.